Here is one T cell receptor (beta chain) with its context. Per the original data handling: For nucleated cells, counts were estimated from reference gene primer amplification. The table came from immunoSEQ multiplex PCR; TCRdb's copy has only in-frame clones and leaves some out. V, J and clone size were drawn from that table, and D and trimming were deduced from the DNA. The table includes around 95,000 clones, over 80% detected once. These data belong to a study of blood T cell repertoires in COVID-19. Background on the study: The United States, Italy and Spain were the sources of the acute and convalescent COVID-19 samples. From T cells, B-cell-depleted T cells, or PBMCs came the material, which was cDNA or gDNA.

The CDR3 spans 16 residues. With V trimmed by 4 bases and J by 5 bases, 11 bases remained unmatched. Germline V gene sequence: CDR1 SGDLS, CDR2 YYNGEE. This chain uses TRBV9 with TRBJ2-2; 7 bases match TRBD2. Sequences were obtained from peripheral blood. This TCR was sampled from a man in his forties or fifties with active or convalescent COVID-19. The chain's CDR3 is CASSPDGLEVTGELFF. For the CDR3, the DNA is TGTGCCAGCAGCCCGGACGGACTAGAGGTGACCGGGGAGCTGTTTTTT.